This passage covers 19 T cell receptor beta chains from one sample sequenced in a study of identical twins. MiXCR, run by TCRdb on the 5' RACE reads, gives a single entry per CDR3 protein. The sample consists of around 250,000 distinct CDR3 sequences, 12% of them appearing once. These sequences were also reported in another study, on yellow fever vaccine responses in identical twins.

Sequences were obtained from memory (CD45RO+) T cells sorted from blood. These receptors were taken from a young woman in good health.

This clonotype was detected a few times. The rearrangement joins TRBV20-1 to TRBJ1-1, with D possibly being TRBD1 (5 bases). The CDR3 loop spans 11 amino acids. Deletions cut 1 base from V and 7 bases from J, with 7 bases between. Germline CDR1 reads DFQATT; CDR2 reads SNEGSKA (reference sequence). CDR3 amino acids: CSARGQSEAFF. The CDR3 DNA reads TGCAGTGCTAGAGGACAGAGTGAAGCTTTCTTT.

The rearrangement joins TRBV2 to TRBJ1-2, with 7 positions matching TRBD1. Germline V gene data show CDR1 as SNHLY and CDR2 as FYNNEI. The CDR3 covers 15 residues. Trimming removed 5 bases from V and 2 bases from J; junction bases left unmatched: 8. CDR3 sequence reads: CASSKGAGGNYGYTF. The CDR3 DNA is TGTGCCAGCAGTAAAGGCGCAGGGGGGAACTATGGCTACACCTTC.

Turning to this clonotype: A much larger clone is a single base away; this may be a read error. The chain employs TRBV12-3 or TRBV12-4 and TRBJ2-7; 11 bases are a match to TRBD2. This CDR3 region has 16 residues. This chain's CDR3 is CDSSSIAGGPGNEQYF. The CDR3 region has the DNA TGTGACAGCAGTTCCATAGCGGGAGGGCCCGGTAACGAGCAGTACTTC.

This clonotype has more than one count but fewer than ten. This chain links TRBV9 with TRBJ1-2; 8 nucleotides agree with TRBD1. The trim removed 0 bases at V and 4 bases at J, leaving 2 bases unmatched. This CDR3 has 14 amino acids. Germline CDR1 is SGDLS and CDR2 is YYNGEE. In DNA form, the CDR3 reads TGTGCCAGCAGCGTAGCAGGGGGCGGCTATGGCTACACCTTC. Protein: CASSVAGGGYGYTF.

The CDR3 DNA is TGTGCCAGCAGCAAACCCGACAGAGTCCTAGCCAAAAACATTCAGTACTTC. Its translation is CASSKPDRVLAKNIQYF. The chain is built from TRBV6-4 and TRBJ2-4, with D possibly being TRBD1 (5 bases). V lost 6 bases and J lost 0, with 18 bases in between. CDR3 length: 17 residues. From germline, CDR1 is MRHNA and CDR2 SNTAGT.

This clonotype was seen a handful of times. V is TRBV6-2 or TRBV6-3 and J is TRBJ2-1; tentative D call: TRBD2 (6 bases). The CDR3 sequence is 14 residues long. Deletions cut 4 bases from V and 0 bases from J, with 7 bases between. Germline V gene sequence: CDR1 MNHEY, CDR2 SVGEGT. The CDR3 region has the DNA TGTGCCAGCAGTTGGGGGGTCTCCTACAATGAGCAGTTCTTC. This gives the protein CASSWGVSYNEQFF.

The V and J genes are TRBV15 and TRBJ2-6, with 7 bases fitting TRBD1. The CDR3 is 16 amino acids. The V gene end was trimmed by 3 bases and the J gene end by 1 base; junction bases not matched to a gene: 3. In germline, CDR1 is LNHNV, CDR2 YYDKDF (reference sequence). CDR3 residues: CATSRETGSGANVLTF. CDR3 in DNA: TGTGCCACCAGCAGGGAGACAGGGTCTGGGGCCAACGTCCTGACTTTC.

This clonotype appeared a few times. This chain joins TRBV7-8 and TRBJ2-1; 7 positions agree with TRBD2. From germline, CDR1 is SGHVS and CDR2 FQNEAQ. This CDR3 is built from 16 residues. V lost 2 bases and J lost 5; bases outside the gene matches: 9. CDR3: CASSLFVGGGNNEQFF. CDR3 coding DNA: TGTGCCAGCAGCTTATTCGTGGGCGGGGGAAACAATGAGCAGTTCTTC.

This clonotype turned up a few times. The chain combines TRBV5-1 with TRBJ2-7; TRBD2 matches 7 bases. This CDR3 contains 16 residues. V lost 4 bases, J lost 1 base, and 11 bases stayed unmatched. The V gene's germline CDR1 is SGHRS and CDR2 YFSETQ. The CDR3, as DNA: TGCGCCAGCAGCCCACCCCGGAGCGGGGAGTCCTACGAGCAGTACTTC. Its protein is CASSPPRSGESYEQYF. Combining the CDR3 with reference TRBV5-1 and TRBJ2-7 gives the whole variable domain KAGVTQTPRYLIKTRGQQVTLSCSPISGHRSVSWYQQTPGQGLQFLFEYFSETQRNKGNFPGRFSGRQFSNSRSEMNVSTLELGDSALYLCASSPPRSGESYEQYFGPGTRLTVT.

The chain is built from TRBV7-8 and TRBJ2-7; D is unresolved. Germline assignment: CDR1 SGHVS and CDR2 FQNEAQ. Trimming took off 3 bases at V and 0 bases at J, with 12 bases between the two ends. The CDR3 consists of 15 residues. The CDR3 region has the DNA TGTGCCAGCAGCTTCGAGACAACCAACTCCTACGAGCAGTACTTC. Translated: CASSFETTNSYEQYF.

This rearrangement joins TRBV20-1 to TRBJ2-7; 8 nucleotides agree with TRBD1. The trim removed 4 bases at V and 3 bases at J, leaving 11 bases unmatched. Germline CDR1 is DFQATT and CDR2 is SNEGSKA (reference sequence). CDR3 length equals 15 residues. CDR3 in amino acids: CSATDLQGGFYEQYF. In nucleotides, the CDR3 is TGCAGTGCTACCGACCTACAGGGGGGATTCTACGAGCAGTACTTC.

This clonotype showed up just a few times. The V gene is TRBV20-1, the J gene TRBJ1-1, with TRBD1 identical over 8 bases. There are 13 residues in the CDR3. CDR1 and CDR2 from the germline V gene are DFQATT and SNEGSKA (reference sequence). With V trimmed by 6 bases and J by 4 bases, 7 bases remained unmatched. The CDR3 coding sequence is TGCAGTGCCCCAAAGACAGGGGTCACTGAAGCTTTCTTT. Its protein product is CSAPKTGVTEAFF.

This clonotype was seen a handful of times. V gene TRBV27 combines with J gene TRBJ2-7; 7 nucleotides agree with TRBD1. This CDR3 has 14 residues. The germline V gene has CDR1 MNHEY and CDR2 SMNVEV (reference sequence). After removal of 6 bases from V and 0 bases from J, the junction contained 5 bases not matched to a gene. The CDR3 bases are TGTGCCAGCAGGCGACAGGGAGCCTCCTACGAGCAGTACTTC. Translation gives CASRRQGASYEQYF.

The chain couples TRBV24-1 to TRBJ2-1, with a weak D call TRBD1 (5 bases). V gave up 9 bases and J gave up 4 bases, with 9 bases separating them. Germline values: CDR1 KGHDR, CDR2 SFDVKD. The CDR3 has 12 amino acids. Written as DNA, the CDR3 is TGTGCCACCGCAGACAGTTACAATGAGCAGTTCTTC. Residues: CATADSYNEQFF.

This chain links TRBV5-1 with TRBJ2-7; 7 bases line up with TRBD1. CDR3 length equals 14 residues. Trimming at V came to 2 bases and at J to 4 bases, leaving 6 bases not matched to a gene. Germline values: CDR1 SGHRS, CDR2 YFSETQ. DNA of the CDR3: TGCGCCAGCAGCTTCGCAGGGGGTGGATACGAGCAGTACTTC. Translating gives CASSFAGGGYEQYF. Full variable domain (rest looked up from reference TRBV5-1 and TRBJ2-7): KAGVTQTPRYLIKTRGQQVTLSCSPISGHRSVSWYQQTPGQGLQFLFEYFSETQRNKGNFPGRFSGRQFSNSRSEMNVSTLELGDSALYLCASSFAGGGYEQYFGPGTRLTVT.

This clonotype was recorded a few times. The chain employs TRBV7-8 and TRBJ2-2; D is perhaps TRBD1 (6 bases). The germline gives CDR1 SGHVS, CDR2 FQNEAQ. The CDR3 sequence is 16 residues long. V was cut by 10 bases and J by 0 bases, with 18 bases left in between. The CDR3 here is CAIRNTGTANTGELFF. The DNA for the CDR3 is TGTGCCATCAGAAACACAGGGACCGCGAACACCGGGGAGCTGTTTTTT.

This clonotype came up many times. The chain has TRBV7-2 and TRBJ2-1, with 11 positions matching TRBD2. There are 16 residues in the CDR3. The V gene's germline CDR1 is SGHTA and CDR2 FQGNSA. V shed 3 bases and J 9 bases; nucleotides not matched to a gene: 10. CDR3 coding DNA: TGTGCCAGCAGCTTGATGTCTACTAGCGGGAGTGTTGAGCAGTTCTTC. It is translated as CASSLMSTSGSVEQFF.

This clonotype was counted only a few times. The chain couples TRBV15 to TRBJ2-2, with D unresolved. The V gene's germline CDR1 is LNHNV and CDR2 YYDKDF (reference sequence). Trimming pared 5 bases from V and 6 bases from J, leaving 7 bases between. The CDR3 has 12 residues. The CDR3 spells CATSYQAGELFF. DNA of the CDR3: TGTGCCACCAGCTACCAGGCCGGGGAGCTGTTTTTT. The whole variable domain, remainder taken from reference TRBV15 and TRBJ2-2, is DAMVIQNPRYQVTQFGKPVTLSCSQTLNHNVMYWYQQKSSQAPKLLFHYYDKDFNNEADTPDNFQSRRPNTSFCFLDIRSPGLGDTAMYLCATSYQAGELFFGEGSRLTVL.

This clonotype was seen ten or more times. The genes are TRBV29-1 and TRBJ2-7; unclear D gene. The ends were cut back, 7 bases at V and 3 bases at J, with 13 bases in the middle. The CDR3 is 12 residues long. CDR1 is SQVTM and CDR2 is ANQGSEA in the germline V gene. The CDR3 loop is CSASQSIYEQYF. The DNA of the CDR3 is TGCAGCGCATCTCAGTCCATCTACGAGCAGTACTTC.